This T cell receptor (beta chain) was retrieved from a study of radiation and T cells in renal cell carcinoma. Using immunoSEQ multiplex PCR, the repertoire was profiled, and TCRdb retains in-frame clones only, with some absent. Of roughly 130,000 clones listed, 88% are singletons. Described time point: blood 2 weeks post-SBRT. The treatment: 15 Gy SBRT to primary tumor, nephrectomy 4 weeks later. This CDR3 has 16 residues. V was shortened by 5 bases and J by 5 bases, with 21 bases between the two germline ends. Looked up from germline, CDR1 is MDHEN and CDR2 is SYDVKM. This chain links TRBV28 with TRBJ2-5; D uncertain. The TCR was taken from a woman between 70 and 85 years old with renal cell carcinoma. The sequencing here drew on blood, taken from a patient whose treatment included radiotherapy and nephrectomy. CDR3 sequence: CASSPLGMGGLETQYF. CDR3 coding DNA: TGTGCCAGCAGTCCTTTAGGAATGGGTGGTTTGGAGACCCAGTACTTC.